A selection of T cell receptor beta chains follows, all from one sample in a study of PD-1 blockade in mismatch repair-deficient tumors. Some clones are missing from TCRdb's copy, which holds only in-frame ones; the method was immunoSEQ multiplex PCR. This sample has around 100,000 clones, with roughly 80% found just once. The sample consisted of peripheral blood, taken approximately 60 weeks after starting pembrolizumab. The receptors were sampled from an adult with mismatch repair-deficient cancer. CDR3s leave out the opening cysteine and the closing phenylalanine or tryptophan.

V gene: TRBV29-1
J gene: TRBJ2-7
CDR3 protein: SVVTGNIYEQY

V gene: TRBV23-1
J gene: TRBJ2-5
CDR3 protein: ASSQSGTGVVGTQY

V gene: TRBV9
J gene: TRBJ2-1
CDR3 protein: ASSVGTQDPEQF

V gene: TRBV11-2
J gene: TRBJ1-1
CDR3 protein: ASSLERGTEAF

V gene: TRBV19
J gene: TRBJ1-1
CDR3 protein: ASSISGQANTEAF

V gene: TRBV2
J gene: TRBJ2-5
CDR3 protein: ASSVSGETQY

V gene: TRBV4-3
J gene: TRBJ2-7
CDR3 protein: ASSQAGPGTYEQY

V gene: TRBV2
J gene: TRBJ2-2
CDR3 protein: ASRGTSNTGELF

V gene: TRBV19
J gene: TRBJ1-2
CDR3 protein: ASRGFDYGYT

V gene: TRBV29-1
J gene: TRBJ2-7
CDR3 protein: SVATGGYYEQY

V gene: TRBV7-8
J gene: TRBJ2-1
CDR3 protein: ASTLTSGLSYNEQF

V gene: TRBV10-2
J gene: TRBJ1-1
CDR3 protein: ASRSMNTEAF

V gene: TRBV5-1
J gene: TRBJ1-1
CDR3 protein: ASSLLGGADTEAF

V gene: TRBV7-9
J gene: TRBJ2-1
CDR3 protein: ASSSGNSYNEQF

V gene: TRBV4-3
J gene: TRBJ2-3
CDR3 protein: ASSPGQPSQQY

V gene: TRBV19
J gene: TRBJ2-1
CDR3 protein: ASSLGTVNNEQF

V gene: TRBV30
J gene: TRBJ1-2
CDR3 protein: AWNSDNGYT

V gene: TRBV19
J gene: TRBJ1-1
CDR3 protein: ASRMGDRNTEAF

V gene: TRBV7-9
J gene: TRBJ1-2
CDR3 protein: ASSLAGAGYT

V gene: TRBV11-2
J gene: TRBJ2-1
CDR3 protein: ASSPLAGVGNEQF

V gene: TRBV7-2
J gene: TRBJ2-1
CDR3 protein: ASSLALAGGNSF

V gene: TRBV7-9
J gene: TRBJ1-4
CDR3 protein: ASSLAGQGAIGEKLF

V gene: TRBV6-1
J gene: TRBJ2-1
CDR3 protein: ASSSLTSGYNEQF

V gene: TRBV5-6
J gene: TRBJ1-1
CDR3 protein: ASSLGGIGTEAF

V gene: TRBV5-1
J gene: TRBJ1-1
CDR3 protein: ASSLGQGPTEAF

V gene: TRBV9
J gene: TRBJ2-3
CDR3 protein: ASSVASSSTDTQY

V gene: TRBV6-6
J gene: TRBJ1-5
CDR3 protein: ASKRGYSNQPQH

V gene: TRBV5-1
J gene: TRBJ2-7
CDR3 protein: ASSYSIPSGGQTYEQY

V gene: TRBV30
J gene: TRBJ1-5
CDR3 protein: AWSPGTGNNQPQH

V gene: TRBV7-7
J gene: TRBJ2-1
CDR3 protein: ASSLLAHNEQF

V gene: TRBV5-1
J gene: TRBJ1-2
CDR3 protein: ASSLDTVNYGYT

V gene: TRBV4-1
J gene: TRBJ2-2
CDR3 protein: ASSQGRNTGELF

V gene: TRBV7-6
J gene: TRBJ2-3
CDR3 protein: ASSLAGTGGTDTQY

V gene: TRBV5-6
J gene: TRBJ2-2
CDR3 protein: ASSSGLANTGELF

V gene: TRBV18
J gene: TRBJ2-5
CDR3 protein: ASSSRTSGGIPETQY

V gene: TRBV27
J gene: TRBJ1-2
CDR3 protein: ASRLPQGHYGYT

V gene: TRBV29-1
J gene: TRBJ1-2
CDR3 protein: SVNTRFGYT

V gene: TRBV5-1
J gene: TRBJ2-2
CDR3 protein: ASSLSRLAGVTGELF

V gene: TRBV11-3
J gene: TRBJ2-7
CDR3 protein: ASSLSPAFADQEQY

V gene: TRBV15
J gene: TRBJ2-7
CDR3 protein: ATSSSPGAPYEQY

V gene: TRBV7-8
J gene: TRBJ2-1
CDR3 protein: ASSLDSYNEQF